The TCR beta chain under discussion was sequenced for a study of cytomegalovirus exposure and HLA in healthy donors. Study results and caveats: Fewer N-insertions (relative to the roughly 700-donor mean) were reportedly seen in an Asian-associated ancestry cluster in a later analysis.

This PCR relied on a set of 60 Vbeta primers and 13 Jbeta primers. Some clones are missing from TCRdb's copy, which holds only in-frame ones; the method was immunoSEQ multiplex PCR. The sample lists about 160,000 clones; about three quarters were seen once. Comment on this clone: Its specificity is not known.

CDR3 length: 14 amino acids. V lost 1 base and J lost 4, with 9 bases in between. Germline V gene sequence: CDR1 SGHDN, CDR2 FVKESK. The sequenced sample was PBMCs. V gene TRBV14 combines with J gene TRBJ2-3; D possibly corresponds to TRBD2 (6 bases). The TCR was taken from a woman in her 30s in good health and CMV-seronegative. CDR3 in DNA: TGTGCCAGCAGCCAAGCCTCTAGCGCAGATACGCAGTATTTT. It translates to CASSQASSADTQYF. Using reference TRBV14 and TRBJ2-3 for the parts outside the CDR3, the full variable domain is EAGVTQFPSHSVIEKGQTVTLRCDPISGHDNLYWYRRVMGKEIKFLLHFVKESKQDESGMPNNRFLAERTGGTYSTLKVQPAELEDSGVYFCASSQASSADTQYFGPGTRLTVL.